The entry that follows covers one TCR beta chain sequence. The ends were cut back, 2 bases at V and 4 bases at J, with 11 bases in the middle. This CDR3 is 14 amino acids long. The V gene's germline CDR1 is MNHNS and CDR2 SASEGT. In the source study's methods: Estimates of nucleated cell counts were drawn from the amplification of reference gene primers. Sequenced by immunoSEQ multiplex PCR; TCRdb stores in-frame clones only, minus some. That table furnishes V, J and clone size, whereas the DNA furnished D and trimming. This table has some 380,000 clones, 70% to 85% appearing once. The sample belongs to a study of blood T cell repertoires in COVID-19. Whole-study context: Samples representing acute and convalescent COVID-19 were sourced from the United States, Italy and Spain. Sample material is recorded as cDNA or gDNA derived from T cells, B-cell-depleted T cells, or PBMCs.

The genes are TRBV6-1 and TRBJ1-1; D might be TRBD1 (5 bases). This receptor was identified in a human donor with acute or convalescent COVID-19. The donor label of this sample is uncertain. What was sequenced was peripheral blood. CDR3 DNA sequence: TGTGCCAGCAGTGAAAAGGGGATAGGCACTGAAGCTTTCTTT. Its translation: CASSEKGIGTEAFF.